This TCR beta chain was captured by sequencing in a study of OX40 agonist ivuxolimab in advanced cancers. Study as a whole: Enrollees could have had prior anti-PD-1, anti-PD-L1 or anti-CTLA-4 therapy, which approximately 38% had received.

There are a few counts of this clone. Its antigen remains unknown. Assay used: immunoSEQ multiplex PCR; TCRdb lists only in-frame clones, some missing. The sample gives around 67,000 clones, about four fifths of which show up once; 1.2% is in the top ten. Per germline, CDR1 GTSNPN and CDR2 SVGIG (reference sequence). The V end lost 1 base, the J end lost 1 base, and 6 bases lay between the germline ends. The CDR3 has 13 amino acids. Notes on the study in general: At 0.1 to 3.0 mg/kg, clonal expansion of CD4+ and CD8+ blood T cells had occurred by week 6. More expanded clones were found, on average, in CD8+ than in CD4+ T cells.

The sampling schedule covered blood at baseline, cycle 4 day 1, and cycle 7 day 1. This receptor was obtained from an adult with an advanced solid tumor such as melanoma, head and neck, liver or kidney cancer. V gene TRBV30 combines with J gene TRBJ2-3; tentative D call: TRBD2 (5 bases). The source material was CD4+ or CD8+ T cells sorted from blood, sampled in a trial of the OX40 agonist ivuxolimab. The DNA for the CDR3 is TGTGCCTGGAGTGCCGGGGGCACAGATACGCAGTATTTT. It specifies CAWSAGGTDTQYF.